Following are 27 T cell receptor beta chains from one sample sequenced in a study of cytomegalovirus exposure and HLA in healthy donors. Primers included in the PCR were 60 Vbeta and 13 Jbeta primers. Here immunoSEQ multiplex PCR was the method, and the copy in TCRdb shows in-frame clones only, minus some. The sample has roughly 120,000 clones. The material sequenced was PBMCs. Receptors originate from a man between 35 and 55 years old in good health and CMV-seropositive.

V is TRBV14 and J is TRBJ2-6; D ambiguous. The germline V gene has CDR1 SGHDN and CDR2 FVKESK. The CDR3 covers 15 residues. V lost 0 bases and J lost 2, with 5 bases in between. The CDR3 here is CASSQEYAGANVLTF. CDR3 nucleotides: TGTGCCAGCAGCCAAGAATATGCTGGGGCCAACGTCCTGACTTTC.

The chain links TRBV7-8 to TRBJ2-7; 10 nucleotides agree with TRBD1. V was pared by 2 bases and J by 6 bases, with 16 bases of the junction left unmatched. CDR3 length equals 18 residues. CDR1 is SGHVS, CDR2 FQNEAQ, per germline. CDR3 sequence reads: CASSLRGQGLDYGAEQYF. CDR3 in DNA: TGTGCCAGCAGCTTAAGGGGACAGGGGTTGGATTATGGCGCCGAGCAGTACTTC. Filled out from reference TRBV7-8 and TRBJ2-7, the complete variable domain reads GAGVSQSPRYKVAKRGQDVALRCDPISGHVSLFWYQQALGQGPEFLTYFQNEAQLDKSGLPSDRFFAERPEGSVSTLKIQRTQQEDSAVYLCASSLRGQGLDYGAEQYFGPGTRLTVT.

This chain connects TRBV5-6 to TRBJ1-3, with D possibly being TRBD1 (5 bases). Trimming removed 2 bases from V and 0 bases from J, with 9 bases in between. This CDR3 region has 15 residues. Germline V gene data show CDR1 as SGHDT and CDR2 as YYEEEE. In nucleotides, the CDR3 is TGTGCCAGCAGCTTTCCAGGGTCCTCTGGAAACACCATATATTTT. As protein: CASSFPGSSGNTIYF. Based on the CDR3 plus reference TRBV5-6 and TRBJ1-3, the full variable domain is DAGVTQSPTHLIKTRGQQVTLRCSPKSGHDTVSWYQQALGQGPQFIFQYYEEEERQRGNFPDRFSGHQFPNYSSELNVNALLLGDSALYLCASSFPGSSGNTIYFGEGSWLTVV.

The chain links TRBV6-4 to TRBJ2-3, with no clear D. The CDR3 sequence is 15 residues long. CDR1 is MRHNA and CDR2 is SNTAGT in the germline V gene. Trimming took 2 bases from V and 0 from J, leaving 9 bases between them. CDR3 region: CASSDHAGSTDTQYF. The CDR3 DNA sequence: TGTGCCAGCAGTGACCACGCCGGGAGCACAGATACGCAGTATTTT.

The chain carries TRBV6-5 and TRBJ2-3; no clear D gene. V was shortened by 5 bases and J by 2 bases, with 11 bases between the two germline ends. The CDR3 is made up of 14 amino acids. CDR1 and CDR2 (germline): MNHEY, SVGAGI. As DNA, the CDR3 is TGTGCCAGCAGTCTCAGGCCCCTCACAGATACGCAGTATTTT. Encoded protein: CASSLRPLTDTQYF.

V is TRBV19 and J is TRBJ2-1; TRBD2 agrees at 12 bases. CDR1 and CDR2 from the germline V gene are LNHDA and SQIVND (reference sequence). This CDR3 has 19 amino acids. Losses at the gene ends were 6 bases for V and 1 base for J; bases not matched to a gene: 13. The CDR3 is CASSKGTSGPWESYNEQFF. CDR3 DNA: TGTGCCAGTAGCAAAGGGACTAGCGGGCCCTGGGAATCCTACAATGAGCAGTTCTTC.

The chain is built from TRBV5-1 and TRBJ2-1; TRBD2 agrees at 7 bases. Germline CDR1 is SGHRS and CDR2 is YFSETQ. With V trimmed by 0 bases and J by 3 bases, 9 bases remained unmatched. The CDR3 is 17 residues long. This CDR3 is CASSLAFGGSGYNEQFF. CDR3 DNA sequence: TGCGCCAGCAGCTTGGCCTTTGGCGGGAGCGGCTACAATGAGCAGTTCTTC. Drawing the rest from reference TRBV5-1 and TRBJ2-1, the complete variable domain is KAGVTQTPRYLIKTRGQQVTLSCSPISGHRSVSWYQQTPGQGLQFLFEYFSETQRNKGNFPGRFSGRQFSNSRSEMNVSTLELGDSALYLCASSLAFGGSGYNEQFFGPGTRLTVL.

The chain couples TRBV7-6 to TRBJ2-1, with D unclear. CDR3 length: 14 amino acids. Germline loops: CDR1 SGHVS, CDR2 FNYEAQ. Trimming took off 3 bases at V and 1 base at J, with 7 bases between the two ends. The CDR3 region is CASSFTTSYNEQFF. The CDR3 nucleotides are TGTGCCAGCAGCTTTACCACATCCTACAATGAGCAGTTCTTC.

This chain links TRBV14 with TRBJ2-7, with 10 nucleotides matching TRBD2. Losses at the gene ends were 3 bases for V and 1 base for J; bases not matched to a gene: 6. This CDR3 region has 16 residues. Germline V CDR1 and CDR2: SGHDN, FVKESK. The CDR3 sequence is CASSHLRTSGSYEQYF. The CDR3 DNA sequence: TGTGCCAGCAGCCACTTGAGGACTAGCGGATCCTACGAGCAGTACTTC.

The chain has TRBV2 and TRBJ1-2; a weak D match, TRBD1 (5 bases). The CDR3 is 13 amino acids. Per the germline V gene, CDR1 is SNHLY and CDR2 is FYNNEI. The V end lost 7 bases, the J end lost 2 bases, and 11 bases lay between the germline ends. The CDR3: CASTGTENYGYTF. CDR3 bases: TGTGCCAGCACCGGGACTGAAAACTATGGCTACACCTTC.

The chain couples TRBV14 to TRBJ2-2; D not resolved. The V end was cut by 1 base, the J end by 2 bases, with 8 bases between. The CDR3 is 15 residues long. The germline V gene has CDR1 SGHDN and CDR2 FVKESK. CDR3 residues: CASSQVGGNTGELFF. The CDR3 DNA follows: TGTGCCAGCAGCCAAGTCGGCGGCAACACCGGGGAGCTGTTTTTT.

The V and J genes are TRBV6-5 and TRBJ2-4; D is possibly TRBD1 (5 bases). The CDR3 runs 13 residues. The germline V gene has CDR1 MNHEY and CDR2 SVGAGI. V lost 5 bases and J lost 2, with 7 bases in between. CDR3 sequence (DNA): TGTGCCAGCAGTCAGGGTCCCAAAAACATTCAGTACTTC. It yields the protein CASSQGPKNIQYF.

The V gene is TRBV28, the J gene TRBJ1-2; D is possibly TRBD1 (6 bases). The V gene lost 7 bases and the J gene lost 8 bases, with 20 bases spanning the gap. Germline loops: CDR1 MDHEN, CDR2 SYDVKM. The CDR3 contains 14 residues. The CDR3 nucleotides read TGTGCCAGCAAAGAGGGGGGGGTGACGATAGGCTACACCTTC. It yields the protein CASKEGGVTIGYTF.

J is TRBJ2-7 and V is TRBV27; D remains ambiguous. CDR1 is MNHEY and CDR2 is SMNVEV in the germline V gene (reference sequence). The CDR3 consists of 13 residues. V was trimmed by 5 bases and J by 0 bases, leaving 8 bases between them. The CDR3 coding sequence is TGTGCCAGCAGTCCCATCAGCTCCTACGAGCAGTACTTC. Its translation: CASSPISSYEQYF.

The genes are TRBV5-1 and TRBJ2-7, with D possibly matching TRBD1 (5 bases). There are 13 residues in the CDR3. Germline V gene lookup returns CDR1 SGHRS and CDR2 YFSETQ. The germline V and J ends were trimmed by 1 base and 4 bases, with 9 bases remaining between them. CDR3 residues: CASSLLGDYEQYF. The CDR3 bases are TGCGCCAGCAGCTTGCTAGGGGATTACGAGCAGTACTTC.

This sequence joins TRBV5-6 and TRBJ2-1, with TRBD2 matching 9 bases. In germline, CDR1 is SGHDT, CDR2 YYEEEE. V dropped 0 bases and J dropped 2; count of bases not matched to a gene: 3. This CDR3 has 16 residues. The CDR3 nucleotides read TGTGCCAGCAGCTTGGCCGGACTAGCGACCTACAATGAGCAGTTCTTC. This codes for CASSLAGLATYNEQFF. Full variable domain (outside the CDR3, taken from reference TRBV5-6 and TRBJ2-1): DAGVTQSPTHLIKTRGQQVTLRCSPKSGHDTVSWYQQALGQGPQFIFQYYEEEERQRGNFPDRFSGHQFPNYSSELNVNALLLGDSALYLCASSLAGLATYNEQFFGPGTRLTVL.

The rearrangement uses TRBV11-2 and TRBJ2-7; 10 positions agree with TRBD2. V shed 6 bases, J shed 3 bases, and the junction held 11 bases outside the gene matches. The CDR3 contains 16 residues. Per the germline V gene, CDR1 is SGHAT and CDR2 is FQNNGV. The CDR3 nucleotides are TGTGCCAGCAGTTTTAGAGTGGCTAGCGGGGGCTACGAGCAGTACTTC. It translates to CASSFRVASGGYEQYF.

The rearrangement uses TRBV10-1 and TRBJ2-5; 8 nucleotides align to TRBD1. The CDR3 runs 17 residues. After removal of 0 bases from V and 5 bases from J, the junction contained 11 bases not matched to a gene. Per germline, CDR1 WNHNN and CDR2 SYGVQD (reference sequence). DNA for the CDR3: TGCGCCAGCAGTGAGTCGTGGCAGGGGGCTTCTGGGGAGACCCAGTACTTC. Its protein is CASSESWQGASGETQYF.

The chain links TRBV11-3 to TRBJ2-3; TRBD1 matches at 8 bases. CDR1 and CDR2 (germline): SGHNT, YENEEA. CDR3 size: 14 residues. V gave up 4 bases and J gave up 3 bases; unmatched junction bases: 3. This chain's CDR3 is CASSSDRVTDTQYF. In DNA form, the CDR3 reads TGTGCCAGCAGCTCGGACAGGGTTACAGATACGCAGTATTTT.

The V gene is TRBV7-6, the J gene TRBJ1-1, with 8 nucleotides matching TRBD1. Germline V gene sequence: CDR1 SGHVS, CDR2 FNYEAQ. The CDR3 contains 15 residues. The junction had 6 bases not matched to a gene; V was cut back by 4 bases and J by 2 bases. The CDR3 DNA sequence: TGTGCCAGCAGCTCACGACAGGGGAGAAACACTGAAGCTTTCTTT. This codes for CASSSRQGRNTEAFF.

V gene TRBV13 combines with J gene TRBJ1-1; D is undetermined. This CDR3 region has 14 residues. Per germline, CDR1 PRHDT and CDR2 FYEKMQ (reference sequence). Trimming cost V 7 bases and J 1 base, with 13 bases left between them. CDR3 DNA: TGTGCCAGCACCCGAACCCGGGAGAACACTGAAGCTTTCTTT. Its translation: CASTRTRENTEAFF.

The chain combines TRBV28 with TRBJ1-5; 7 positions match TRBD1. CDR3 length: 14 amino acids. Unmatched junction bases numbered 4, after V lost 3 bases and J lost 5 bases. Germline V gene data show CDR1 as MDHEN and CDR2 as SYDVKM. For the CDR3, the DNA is TGTGCCAGCAGTTTGTCAGGGACAGATCAGCCCCAGCATTTT. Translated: CASSLSGTDQPQHF.

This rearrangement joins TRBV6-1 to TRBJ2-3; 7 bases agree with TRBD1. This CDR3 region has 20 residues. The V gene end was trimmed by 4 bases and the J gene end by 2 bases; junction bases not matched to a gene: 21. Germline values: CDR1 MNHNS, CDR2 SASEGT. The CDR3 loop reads CASSAYRGAAGPYTTDTQYF. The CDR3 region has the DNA TGTGCCAGCAGTGCTTACAGGGGAGCGGCTGGGCCCTACACCACAGATACGCAGTATTTT.

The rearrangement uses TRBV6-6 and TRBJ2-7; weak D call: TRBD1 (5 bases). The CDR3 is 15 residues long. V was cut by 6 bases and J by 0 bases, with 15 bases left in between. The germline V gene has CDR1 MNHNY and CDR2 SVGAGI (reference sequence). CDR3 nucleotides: TGTGCCAGCAGGAGCTGGGGCGAGAGCTCCTACGAGCAGTACTTC. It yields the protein CASRSWGESSYEQYF.

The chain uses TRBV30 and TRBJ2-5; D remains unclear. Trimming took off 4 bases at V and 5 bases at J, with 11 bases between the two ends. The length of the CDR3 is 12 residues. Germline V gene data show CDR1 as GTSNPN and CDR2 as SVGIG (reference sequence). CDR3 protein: CAWIQTRETQYF. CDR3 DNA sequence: TGTGCCTGGATACAGACAAGGGAGACCCAGTACTTC.

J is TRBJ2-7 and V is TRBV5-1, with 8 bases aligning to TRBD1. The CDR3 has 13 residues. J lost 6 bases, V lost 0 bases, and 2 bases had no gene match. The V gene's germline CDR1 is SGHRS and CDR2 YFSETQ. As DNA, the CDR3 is TGCGCCAGCAGCTTGGATGGACAGGGCGAGCAGTACTTC. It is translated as CASSLDGQGEQYF.

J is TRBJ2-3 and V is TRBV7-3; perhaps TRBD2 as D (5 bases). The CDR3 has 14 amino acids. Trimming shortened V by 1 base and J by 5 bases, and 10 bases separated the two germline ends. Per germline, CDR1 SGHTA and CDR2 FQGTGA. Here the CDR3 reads CASSLMVGEDTQYF. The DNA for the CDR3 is TGTGCCAGCAGCTTAATGGTCGGGGAAGATACGCAGTATTTT.